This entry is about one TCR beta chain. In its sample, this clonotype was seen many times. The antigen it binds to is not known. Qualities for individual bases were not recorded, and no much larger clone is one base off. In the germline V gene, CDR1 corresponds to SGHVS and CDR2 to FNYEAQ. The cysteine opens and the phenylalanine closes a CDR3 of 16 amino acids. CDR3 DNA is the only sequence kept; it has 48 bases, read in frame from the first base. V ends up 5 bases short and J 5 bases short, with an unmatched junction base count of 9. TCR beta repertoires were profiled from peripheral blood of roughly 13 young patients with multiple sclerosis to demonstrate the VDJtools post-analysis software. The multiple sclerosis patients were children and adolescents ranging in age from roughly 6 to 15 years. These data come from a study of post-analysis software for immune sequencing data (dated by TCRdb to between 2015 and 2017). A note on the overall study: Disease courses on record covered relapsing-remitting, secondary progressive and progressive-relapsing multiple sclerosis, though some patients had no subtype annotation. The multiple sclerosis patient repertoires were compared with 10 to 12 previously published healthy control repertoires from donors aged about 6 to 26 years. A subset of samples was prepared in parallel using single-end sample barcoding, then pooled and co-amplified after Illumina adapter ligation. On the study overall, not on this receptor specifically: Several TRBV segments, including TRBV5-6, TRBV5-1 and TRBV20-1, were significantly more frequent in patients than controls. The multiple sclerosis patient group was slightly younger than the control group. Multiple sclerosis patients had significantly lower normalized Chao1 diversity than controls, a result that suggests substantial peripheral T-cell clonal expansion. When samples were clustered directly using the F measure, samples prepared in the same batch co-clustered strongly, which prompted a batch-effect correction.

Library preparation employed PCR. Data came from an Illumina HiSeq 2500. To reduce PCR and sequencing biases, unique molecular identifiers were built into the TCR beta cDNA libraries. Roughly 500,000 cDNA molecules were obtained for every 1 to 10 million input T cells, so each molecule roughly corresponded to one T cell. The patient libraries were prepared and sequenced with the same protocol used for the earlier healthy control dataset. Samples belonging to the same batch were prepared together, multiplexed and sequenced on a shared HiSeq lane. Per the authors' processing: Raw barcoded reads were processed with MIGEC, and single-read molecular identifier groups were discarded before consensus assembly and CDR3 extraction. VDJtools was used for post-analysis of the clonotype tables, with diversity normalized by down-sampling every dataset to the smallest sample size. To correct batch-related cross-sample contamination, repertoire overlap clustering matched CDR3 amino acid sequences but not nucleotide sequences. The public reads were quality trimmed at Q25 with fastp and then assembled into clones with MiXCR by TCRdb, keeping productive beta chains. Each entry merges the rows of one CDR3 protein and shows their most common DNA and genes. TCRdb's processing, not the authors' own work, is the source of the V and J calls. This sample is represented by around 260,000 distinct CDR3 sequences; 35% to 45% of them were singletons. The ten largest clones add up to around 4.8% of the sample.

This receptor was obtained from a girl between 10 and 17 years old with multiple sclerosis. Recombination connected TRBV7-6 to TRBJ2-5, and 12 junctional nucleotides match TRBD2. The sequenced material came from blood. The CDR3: CASSPARTSGDETQYF. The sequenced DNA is TGTGCCAGCAGCCCGGCGCGGACTAGCGGGGACGAGACCCAGTACTTC.